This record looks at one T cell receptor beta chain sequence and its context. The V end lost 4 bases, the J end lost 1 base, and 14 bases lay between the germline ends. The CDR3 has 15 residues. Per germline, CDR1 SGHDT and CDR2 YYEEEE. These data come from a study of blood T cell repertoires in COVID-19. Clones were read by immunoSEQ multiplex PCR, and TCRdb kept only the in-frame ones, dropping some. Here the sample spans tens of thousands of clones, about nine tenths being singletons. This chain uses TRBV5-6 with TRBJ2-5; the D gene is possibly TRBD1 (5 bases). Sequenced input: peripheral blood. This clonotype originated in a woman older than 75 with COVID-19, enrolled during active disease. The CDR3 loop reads CASSRTQGRQETQYF. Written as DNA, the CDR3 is TGTGCCAGCAGCCGCACCCAGGGCCGCCAAGAGACCCAGTACTTC.